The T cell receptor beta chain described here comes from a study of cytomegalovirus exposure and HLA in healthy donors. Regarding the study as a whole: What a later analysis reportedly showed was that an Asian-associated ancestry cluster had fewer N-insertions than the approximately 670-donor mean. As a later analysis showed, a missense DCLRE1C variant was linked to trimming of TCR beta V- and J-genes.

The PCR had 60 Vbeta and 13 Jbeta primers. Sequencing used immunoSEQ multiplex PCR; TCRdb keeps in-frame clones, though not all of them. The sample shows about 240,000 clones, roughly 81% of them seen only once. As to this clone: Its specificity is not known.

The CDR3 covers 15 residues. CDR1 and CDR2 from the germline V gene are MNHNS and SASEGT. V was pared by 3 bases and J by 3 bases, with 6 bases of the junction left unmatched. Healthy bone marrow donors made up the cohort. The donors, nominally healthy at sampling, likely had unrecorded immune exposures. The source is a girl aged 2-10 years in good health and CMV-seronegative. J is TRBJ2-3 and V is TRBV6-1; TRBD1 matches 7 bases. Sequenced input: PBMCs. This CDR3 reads CASSDLDRPTDTQYF. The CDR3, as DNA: TGTGCCAGCAGTGACCTGGACAGGCCAACAGATACGCAGTATTTT.